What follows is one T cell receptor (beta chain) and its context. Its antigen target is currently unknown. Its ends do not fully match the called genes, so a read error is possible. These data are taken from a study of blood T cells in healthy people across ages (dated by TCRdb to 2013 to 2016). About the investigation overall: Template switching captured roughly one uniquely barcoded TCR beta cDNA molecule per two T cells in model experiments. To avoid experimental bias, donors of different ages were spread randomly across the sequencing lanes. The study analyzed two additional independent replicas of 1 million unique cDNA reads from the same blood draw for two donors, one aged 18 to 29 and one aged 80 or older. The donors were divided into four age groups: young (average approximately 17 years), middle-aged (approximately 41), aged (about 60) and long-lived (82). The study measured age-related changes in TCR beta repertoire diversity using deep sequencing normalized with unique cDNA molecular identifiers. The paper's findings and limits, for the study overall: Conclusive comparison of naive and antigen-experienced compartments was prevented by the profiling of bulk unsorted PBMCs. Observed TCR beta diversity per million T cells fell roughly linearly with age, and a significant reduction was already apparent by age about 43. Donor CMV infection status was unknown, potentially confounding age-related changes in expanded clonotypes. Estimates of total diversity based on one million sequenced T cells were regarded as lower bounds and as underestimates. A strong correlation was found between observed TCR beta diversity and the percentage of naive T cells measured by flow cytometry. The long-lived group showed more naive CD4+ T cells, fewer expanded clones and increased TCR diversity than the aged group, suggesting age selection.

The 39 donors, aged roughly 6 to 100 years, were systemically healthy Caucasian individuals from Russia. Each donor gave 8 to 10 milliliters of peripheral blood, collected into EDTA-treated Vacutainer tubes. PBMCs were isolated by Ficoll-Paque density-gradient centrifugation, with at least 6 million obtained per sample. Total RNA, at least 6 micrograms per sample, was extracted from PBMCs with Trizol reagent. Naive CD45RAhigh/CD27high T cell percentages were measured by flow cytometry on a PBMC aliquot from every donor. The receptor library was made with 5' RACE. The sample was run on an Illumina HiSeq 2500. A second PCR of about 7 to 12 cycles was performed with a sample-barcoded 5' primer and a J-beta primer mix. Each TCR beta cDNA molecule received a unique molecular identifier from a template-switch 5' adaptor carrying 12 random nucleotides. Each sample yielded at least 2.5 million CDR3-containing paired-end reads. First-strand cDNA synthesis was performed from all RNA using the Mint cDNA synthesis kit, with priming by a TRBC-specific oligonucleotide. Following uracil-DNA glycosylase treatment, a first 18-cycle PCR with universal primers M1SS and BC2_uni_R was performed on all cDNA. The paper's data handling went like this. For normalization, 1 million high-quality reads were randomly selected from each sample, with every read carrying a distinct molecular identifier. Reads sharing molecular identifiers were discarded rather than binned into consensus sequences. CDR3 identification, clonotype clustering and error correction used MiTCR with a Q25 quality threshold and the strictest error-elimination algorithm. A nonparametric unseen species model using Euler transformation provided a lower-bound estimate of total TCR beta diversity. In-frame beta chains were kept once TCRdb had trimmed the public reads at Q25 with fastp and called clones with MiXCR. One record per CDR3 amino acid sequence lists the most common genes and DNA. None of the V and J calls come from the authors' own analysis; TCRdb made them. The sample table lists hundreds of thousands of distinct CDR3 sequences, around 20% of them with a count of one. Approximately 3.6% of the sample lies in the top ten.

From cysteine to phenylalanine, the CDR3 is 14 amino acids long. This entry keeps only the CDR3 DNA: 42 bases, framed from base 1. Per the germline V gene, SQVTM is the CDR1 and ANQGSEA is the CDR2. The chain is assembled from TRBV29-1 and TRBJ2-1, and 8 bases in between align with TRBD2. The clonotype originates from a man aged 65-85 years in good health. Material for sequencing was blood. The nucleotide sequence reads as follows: TGCAGCGCTGAAGGCGGGAGGACCTACAATGAGCAGTTCTTC. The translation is CSAEGGRTYNEQFF.